These T cell receptor beta chains were read from a single sample in a study of blood T cells in healthy people across ages. One entry per CDR3 protein, called by TCRdb with MiXCR from the 5' RACE reads. The sample has 650,000 to 1,000,000 distinct CDR3 sequences; about 37% are singletons. What was sequenced was blood. Every receptor here comes from a man between 18 and 35 years old in good health. Both conserved end residues are part of each CDR3. The order of the fields is clone size, V gene, D gene, J gene, CDR3 DNA, CDR3 protein. A D gene is named only where the DNA matches it firmly. Some rows mark clone size as missing; the rest say once, few, many or name a class of expanded clone.

clone size: many; V gene: TRBV7-3; D gene: NA; J gene: TRBJ1-2; CDR3 DNA: TGTGCCAGCAGCTTAAACAGTAACTATGGCTACACCTTC; CDR3 protein: CASSLNSNYGYTF
clone size: many; V gene: TRBV4-3; D gene: TRBD2; J gene: TRBJ2-1; CDR3 DNA: TGCGCCAGCAGCCACGAAGCGGGACTAGCGGGGGGAAGGCAGTTCTTC; CDR3 protein: CASSHEAGLAGGRQFF
clone size: NA; V gene: TRBV3-1; D gene: TRBD2; J gene: TRBJ2-7; CDR3 DNA: TGTGCCAGCATGCCCTCGGGGGGCTACGAGCAGTACTTC; CDR3 protein: CASMPSGGYEQYF
clone size: NA; V gene: TRBV10-3; D gene: NA; J gene: TRBJ2-7; CDR3 DNA: TGTGCCATCAGTGATCTACGGCAGGGGATAGGGAACGAGCAGTACTTC; CDR3 protein: CAISDLRQGIGNEQYF
clone size: NA; V gene: TRBV4-1; D gene: NA; J gene: TRBJ2-6; CDR3 DNA: TGCGCCAGCAGCCGGGGCAGGGCTCTCTCTGGGGCCAACGTCCTGACTTTC; CDR3 protein: CASSRGRALSGANVLTF
clone size: NA; V gene: TRBV10-3; D gene: TRBD2; J gene: TRBJ2-1; CDR3 DNA: TGTGCCATCAGCGACGGACTAGCGGACAATGAGCAGTTCTTC; CDR3 protein: CAISDGLADNEQFF
clone size: NA; V gene: TRBV28; D gene: TRBD2; J gene: TRBJ2-7; CDR3 DNA: TGTGCCAGCAGTTCTACGGTACTAGCGGAAATATACGAGCAGTACTTC; CDR3 protein: CASSSTVLAEIYEQYF
clone size: NA; V gene: TRBV5-1; D gene: TRBD1; J gene: TRBJ1-1; CDR3 DNA: TGCGCCAGCAGCCCCCAAGGAGGGGGCGCAGAAGTAAAAACTGAAGCTTTCTTT; CDR3 protein: CASSPQGGGAEVKTEAFF
clone size: few; V gene: TRBV10-3; D gene: NA; J gene: TRBJ1-1; CDR3 DNA: TGTGCCATCAGTGCCGACAGTAGCAACTCTGAAGCTTTCTTT; CDR3 protein: CAISADSSNSEAFF
clone size: NA; V gene: TRBV29-1; D gene: NA; J gene: TRBJ1-2; CDR3 DNA: TGCAGCGTTGAAGTGGGGCGTAGGGATGGCTACACCTTC; CDR3 protein: CSVEVGRRDGYTF
clone size: NA; V gene: TRBV24-1; D gene: NA; J gene: TRBJ2-3; CDR3 DNA: TGTGCCACCAGTGATTGGGGGACTGAAGATACGCAGTATTTT; CDR3 protein: CATSDWGTEDTQYF
clone size: few; V gene: TRBV4-3; D gene: NA; J gene: TRBJ1-6; CDR3 DNA: TGCGCCAGCAGCCAAGAGGGGGGGAGCTCCTATAATTCACCCCTCCACTTT; CDR3 protein: CASSQEGGSSYNSPLHF
clone size: NA; V gene: TRBV10-3; D gene: NA; J gene: TRBJ2-3; CDR3 DNA: TGCGCCATTCAGGGCTCTGCGGATACGCAGTATTTT; CDR3 protein: CAIQGSADTQYF
clone size: once; V gene: TRBV7-3; D gene: NA; J gene: TRBJ2-4; CDR3 DNA: TGTGCCAGCAGCAAACAACGTAATCAGATAGCCAAAAACATTCAGTACTTC; CDR3 protein: CASSKQRNQIAKNIQYF
clone size: many; V gene: TRBV20-1; D gene: TRBD1; J gene: TRBJ1-5; CDR3 DNA: TGCAGTGCTAGAGATTTAAGGGAGGGGGCCGACTTTAGCAATCAGCCCCAGCATTTT; CDR3 protein: CSARDLREGADFSNQPQHF
clone size: NA; V gene: TRBV4-3; D gene: NA; J gene: TRBJ1-1; CDR3 DNA: TGCGCCAGTGGGGTGCCCGGGCGTAACACTGAAGCTTTCTTT; CDR3 protein: CASGVPGRNTEAFF
clone size: few; V gene: TRBV20-1; D gene: NA; J gene: TRBJ2-7; CDR3 DNA: TGCAGTGCTAACCTCTTGGGGGGCACCTACGAGCAGTACTTC; CDR3 protein: CSANLLGGTYEQYF
clone size: many; V gene: TRBV4-3; D gene: NA; J gene: TRBJ1-2; CDR3 DNA: TGCGCCAGCAGCCAAGGTACCCGCAGGAACTATGGCTACACCTTC; CDR3 protein: CASSQGTRRNYGYTF
clone size: NA; V gene: TRBV9; D gene: NA; J gene: TRBJ1-5; CDR3 DNA: TGTGCCAGCAGCATCACCAGTGCGCCTAATCAGCCCCAGCATTTT; CDR3 protein: CASSITSAPNQPQHF
clone size: NA; V gene: TRBV4-3; D gene: NA; J gene: TRBJ2-7; CDR3 DNA: TGCGCCAGCAGCCGAGGACGGGGCTTGGCGGCCTACGAGCAGTACTTC; CDR3 protein: CASSRGRGLAAYEQYF
clone size: NA; V gene: TRBV7-9; D gene: NA; J gene: TRBJ2-7; CDR3 DNA: TGTGCCAGCAGCCAAACGCGAGGGATTTATGAGCAGTACTTC; CDR3 protein: CASSQTRGIYEQYF
clone size: many; V gene: TRBV6-5; D gene: TRBD1; J gene: TRBJ1-2; CDR3 DNA: TGTGCCAGTACCTTAGGGACAGGGTATGGCTACACCTTC; CDR3 protein: CASTLGTGYGYTF
clone size: few; V gene: TRBV6-5; D gene: TRBD2; J gene: TRBJ2-1; CDR3 DNA: TGTGCCAGCAGTTTGGGACTAGCGGGGCTCAATGAGCAGTTCTTC; CDR3 protein: CASSLGLAGLNEQFF
clone size: medium-sized; V gene: TRBV5-1; D gene: NA; J gene: TRBJ2-1; CDR3 DNA: TGCGCCAGCAGCTTCCCTGGTGCAAATGAGCAGTTCTTC; CDR3 protein: CASSFPGANEQFF
clone size: NA; V gene: TRBV4-3; D gene: NA; J gene: TRBJ1-6; CDR3 DNA: TGCGCCAGCAGCCAAGATTACTCAGGCCTGAGCTCCTATAATTCACCCCTCCACTTT; CDR3 protein: CASSQDYSGLSSYNSPLHF
clone size: few; V gene: TRBV7-2; D gene: NA; J gene: TRBJ2-1; CDR3 DNA: TGTGCCAGCAGCTTCGCAGGGGCCAATGAGCAGTTCTTC; CDR3 protein: CASSFAGANEQFF
clone size: NA; V gene: TRBV9; D gene: NA; J gene: TRBJ2-1; CDR3 DNA: TGTGCCAGCACCGCGTCAGGACTCTCCAATGAGCAGTTCTTC; CDR3 protein: CASTASGLSNEQFF
clone size: few; V gene: TRBV20-1; D gene: TRBD2; J gene: TRBJ2-1; CDR3 DNA: TGCAGTGCTAGAACACGGCAGGGAGGGCGGCGGTCCGAGCAGTTCTTC; CDR3 protein: CSARTRQGGRRSEQFF
clone size: many; V gene: TRBV20-1; D gene: NA; J gene: TRBJ1-1; CDR3 DNA: TGCAGTGCTAGAGATTCGGCGGGGCGGACTGAAGCTTTCTTT; CDR3 protein: CSARDSAGRTEAFF
clone size: NA; V gene: TRBV20-1; D gene: TRBD1; J gene: TRBJ2-5; CDR3 DNA: TGCAGTGCCCCTCGTTTACAGGGGGAGACCCAGTACTTC; CDR3 protein: CSAPRLQGETQYF
clone size: many; V gene: TRBV27; D gene: NA; J gene: TRBJ2-7; CDR3 DNA: TGTGCCAACAGTTTAAGTCCAGGCCGCTCCTACGAGCAGTACTTC; CDR3 protein: CANSLSPGRSYEQYF
clone size: few; V gene: TRBV5-1; D gene: TRBD1; J gene: TRBJ1-6; CDR3 DNA: TGCGCCAGCAGCTCAACAGGGGACAGCTCCTATAATTCACCCCTCCACTTT; CDR3 protein: CASSSTGDSSYNSPLHF
clone size: few; V gene: TRBV25-1; D gene: NA; J gene: TRBJ2-1; CDR3 DNA: TGTGCCAGCAGTGACCATGAGCAGTTCTTC; CDR3 protein: CASSDHEQFF
clone size: few; V gene: TRBV6-6; D gene: NA; J gene: TRBJ1-6; CDR3 DNA: TGTGCCAGCAGTGACGGCTGGGATTCACCCCTCCACTTT; CDR3 protein: CASSDGWDSPLHF
clone size: NA; V gene: TRBV6-5; D gene: TRBD1; J gene: TRBJ2-7; CDR3 DNA: TGTGCCAGCCGGGACAGGGACGACTACGAGCAGTACTTC; CDR3 protein: CASRDRDDYEQYF
clone size: NA; V gene: TRBV5-6; D gene: NA; J gene: TRBJ2-7; CDR3 DNA: TGTGCCAGCAGCTCCACCGACAGCTCCTACGAGCAGTACTTC; CDR3 protein: CASSSTDSSYEQYF
clone size: NA; V gene: TRBV12-3/TRBV12-4; D gene: NA; J gene: TRBJ1-3; CDR3 DNA: TGTGCCAGCAGTTTAGTGGAAAACACCATATATTTT; CDR3 protein: CASSLVENTIYF
clone size: many; V gene: TRBV4-3; D gene: NA; J gene: TRBJ2-5; CDR3 DNA: TGCGCCAGCAGCCAAGATCGCCTAGCTGGGGGAGAGACCCAGTACTTC; CDR3 protein: CASSQDRLAGGETQYF
clone size: few; V gene: TRBV15; D gene: NA; J gene: TRBJ2-7; CDR3 DNA: TGTGCCACCACCTCACCATCAGACTCGGACCCTAAGGATGAGCAGTACTTC; CDR3 protein: CATTSPSDSDPKDEQYF
clone size: few; V gene: TRBV20-1; D gene: TRBD2; J gene: TRBJ2-3; CDR3 DNA: TGCAGTGCTAATGGGCTAGCGGGGCCCCCCACAGATACGCAGTATTTT; CDR3 protein: CSANGLAGPPTDTQYF
clone size: NA; V gene: TRBV7-9; D gene: NA; J gene: TRBJ2-1; CDR3 DNA: TGTGCCGGCAGCTTAGCGCAGGCCTCTCATGAGCAGTTCTTC; CDR3 protein: CAGSLAQASHEQFF
clone size: NA; V gene: TRBV5-1; D gene: TRBD1; J gene: TRBJ2-4; CDR3 DNA: TGCGCCAGCAGCTCCCAGGGGGCCGGGGACATTCAGTACTTC; CDR3 protein: CASSSQGAGDIQYF
clone size: many; V gene: TRBV7-3; D gene: NA; J gene: TRBJ2-3; CDR3 DNA: TGTGCCAGCAGCCTACTCGGAGAGCTCACAGATACGCAGTATTTT; CDR3 protein: CASSLLGELTDTQYF
clone size: NA; V gene: TRBV12-3/TRBV12-4; D gene: NA; J gene: TRBJ1-5; CDR3 DNA: TGTGCCAGCAGCTCCCCACATAGCAATCAGCCCCGGCATTTT; CDR3 protein: CASSSPHSNQPRHF
clone size: NA; V gene: TRBV5-6; D gene: NA; J gene: TRBJ2-1; CDR3 DNA: TGTGCCAGCAGCTTACTAGGAGTTGAGCAGTTCTTC; CDR3 protein: CASSLLGVEQFF
clone size: few; V gene: TRBV4-2; D gene: TRBD2; J gene: TRBJ2-5; CDR3 DNA: TGTGCCAGCAGCCAACCGACTAGCGGGGGAGCGGAGACCCAGTACTTC; CDR3 protein: CASSQPTSGGAETQYF
clone size: few; V gene: TRBV7-8; D gene: TRBD2; J gene: TRBJ2-5; CDR3 DNA: TGTGCCAGCAGCTTATGGGGCGGGAGCCAAGAGACCCAGTACTTC; CDR3 protein: CASSLWGGSQETQYF
clone size: NA; V gene: TRBV3-1; D gene: NA; J gene: TRBJ1-5; CDR3 DNA: TGTGCCAGCAGCCAAGATACCGGGCTTAATCAGCCCCAGCATTTT; CDR3 protein: CASSQDTGLNQPQHF